This TCR beta chain was found in a study of glioma-infiltrating T cells after dendritic cell vaccination. Germline V gives CDR1 MNHNS, CDR2 SASEGT. The CDR3 is 14 amino acids. J lost 7 bases, V lost 4 bases, and 3 bases had no gene match. Noted time point: after dendritic cell vaccination, including at tumor progression/relapse. Before vaccination, two weeks after the third vaccination, and at progression, PBMC were collected. General study results and limits: Survival was not directly related to TCR clonality in these patients. Complete blood and tumor specimen sets were limited to few patients.

Of note for this clone: Its antigen is currently unknown.

Clones were read by immunoSEQ multiplex PCR, and TCRdb kept only the in-frame ones, dropping some. In the table there are roughly 60,000 clones, around nine tenths of which are singletons. Material: blood, obtained after dendritic cell vaccination. The chain carries TRBV6-1 and TRBJ1-5; TRBD1 matches 11 bases. The TCR was taken from a human donor with glioblastoma. For the CDR3, the DNA is TGTGCCAGCAGTGGGGACAGGGGGGGACAGCCCCAGCATTTT. As protein: CASSGDRGGQPQHF.